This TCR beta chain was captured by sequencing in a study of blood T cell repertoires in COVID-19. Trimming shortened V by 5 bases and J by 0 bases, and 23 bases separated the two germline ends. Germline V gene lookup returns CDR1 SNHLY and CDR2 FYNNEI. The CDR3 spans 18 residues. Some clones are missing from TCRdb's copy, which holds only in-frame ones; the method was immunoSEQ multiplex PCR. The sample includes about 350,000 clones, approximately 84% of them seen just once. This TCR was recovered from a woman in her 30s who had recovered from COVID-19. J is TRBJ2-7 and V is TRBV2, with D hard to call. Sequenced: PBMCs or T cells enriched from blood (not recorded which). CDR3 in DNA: TGTGCCAGCAGTTACCGGGTCCCACAACCCTATTACTCCTACGAGCAGTACTTC. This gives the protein CASSYRVPQPYYSYEQYF. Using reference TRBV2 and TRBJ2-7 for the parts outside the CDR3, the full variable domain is EPEVTQTPSHQVTQMGQEVILRCVPISNHLYFYWYRQILGQKVEFLVSFYNNEISEKSEIFDDQFSVERPDGSNFTLKIRSTKLEDSAMYFCASSYRVPQPYYSYEQYFGPGTRLTVT.